What follows is one T cell receptor beta chain and its context. V shed 2 bases, J shed 2 bases, and the junction held 8 bases outside the gene matches. CDR1 SGHRS and CDR2 YFSETQ come from the germline V gene. This CDR3 region has 17 residues. Primers included in the PCR were 60 Vbeta and 13 Jbeta primers. Measured with immunoSEQ multiplex PCR; TCRdb has only the in-frame clones, and not every one. The top ten hold 0.85% of the sample, which has over 150,000 clones, approximately 90% seen once. This record comes from a study of cytomegalovirus exposure and HLA in healthy donors. Overall study: A preliminary data release comprised 80 million to 95 million unique TCRs obtained from HLA-typed donors.

This clonotype originated in a woman aged 25 to 45 in good health and CMV-seronegative. Sequenced input: PBMCs. The rearrangement joins TRBV5-1 to TRBJ1-3, with 9 positions matching TRBD1. CDR3 in DNA: TGCGCCAGCAGCTTAACCGGGACAGGGATCGCTGGAAACACCATATATTTT. It encodes CASSLTGTGIAGNTIYF.